The clone carrying this T cell receptor beta chain turned up a few times. The antigen is undetermined. This sample is part of a study of T cells after yellow fever vaccination. Study outcomes and limitations: It was the secondary response that reached its peak faster, day 5 versus 15, but it was weaker.

Per germline, CDR1 SGHRS and CDR2 YFSETQ. The CDR3 runs to 15 residues. V lost 0 bases, J lost 0 bases, and 8 bases lay in between. 5'RACE template switching produced TCR cDNA carrying a universal primer site and UMIs. MiXCR, applied by TCRdb to the 5' RACE reads, yields one record per CDR3 protein. In the table there are roughly 300,000 distinct CDR3 sequences, about 6.9% of which are singletons. The rearrangement uses TRBV5-1 and TRBJ2-3; D unclear. This TCR derives from a man aged 18 to 29 who received the YFV17D yellow fever vaccine. Sequencing used PBMCs, obtained roughly 45 days after the first yellow fever vaccination. CDR3: CASSLGRISTDTQYF. The DNA of the CDR3 is TGCGCCAGCAGCTTGGGACGTATTAGCACAGATACGCAGTATTTT.